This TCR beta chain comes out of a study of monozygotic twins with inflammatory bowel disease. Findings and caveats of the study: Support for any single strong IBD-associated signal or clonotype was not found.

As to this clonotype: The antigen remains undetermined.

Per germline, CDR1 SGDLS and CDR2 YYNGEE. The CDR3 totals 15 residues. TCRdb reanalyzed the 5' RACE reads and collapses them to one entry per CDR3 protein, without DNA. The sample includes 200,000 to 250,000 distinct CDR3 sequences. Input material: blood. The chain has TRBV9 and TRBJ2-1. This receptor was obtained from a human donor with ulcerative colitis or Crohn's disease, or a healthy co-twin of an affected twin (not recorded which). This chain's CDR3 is CASSVTASSYNEQFF.